Detailed here is one TCR beta chain. The antigen is undetermined. Trimming removed 0 bases at V and 5 bases at J, with 15 bases between. The CDR3 has 15 residues. Germline values: CDR1 DFQATT, CDR2 SNEGSKA (reference sequence). The study defined stable Graves' hyperthyroidism as no ophthalmopathy progression within 18 months. The patients, who ranged from 18 to 65 in age, presented with newly diagnosed hyperthyroidism lasting under 2 months. The source of the PBMCs was over 8.5 ml of fresh peripheral blood. It was RNA transcripts that yielded the amplified TCR beta CDR3 regions. The TCR CDR3 first-round RT-PCR relied on the HTBI primer set. TCRdb ran MiXCR on the multiplex PCR reads and lists one entry per CDR3 protein. The sample records around 420,000 distinct CDR3 sequences, 15% to 19% being singletons. This entry comes from a study of T cells in Graves' hyperthyroidism and ophthalmopathy. General study results and limits: From stable hyperthyroidism, ophthalmopathy was separated by a 13 V-J model.

The clonotype was recovered from a woman younger than 30 with Graves' hyperthyroidism. The chain combines TRBV20-1 with TRBJ2-3, with a possible D match to TRBD2 (7 bases). Sequenced input: blood. The CDR3 DNA is TGCAGTGCTAGAGAAGGGGGGGGCCGGGTAGATACGCAGTATTTT. Its translation: CSAREGGGRVDTQYF.